These T cell receptor beta chains were read from a single sample in a study of CD8 T cells in ankylosing spondylitis. TCRdb passed the 5' RACE reads through MiXCR, listing each CDR3 protein once. The sample lists around 770,000 distinct CDR3 sequences, approximately 10% occurring once. The specimen sequenced was blood, either unsorted or a sorted T cell fraction (not recorded which). The receptors stem from a male donor with ankylosing spondylitis. Each CDR3 is given with its conserved first and last residue. The D gene is left open where the match is weak. Not all rows give a size; the values are once, few, many and, for expanded clones, a class.

clone size	J gene	D gene	V gene	CDR3 DNA	CDR3 protein
many	TRBJ2-1	TRBD2	TRBV5-1	TGCGCCAGCAGCTTGAGTGGGACTAGCGGATACAATGAGCAGTTCTTC	CASSLSGTSGYNEQFF
few	TRBJ2-7	NA	TRBV4-3	TGCGCCAGCAGCCAAGAAAGGCGACTCTTAACCTACGAGCAGTACTTC	CASSQERRLLTYEQYF
few	TRBJ2-4	NA	TRBV20-1	TGCAGTGCTAGTGCCGGGAGTACAGGCATTCAGTACTTC	CSASAGSTGIQYF
NA	TRBJ1-5	NA	TRBV9	TGTGCCAGCAGCGGGGGGCACAACAATCAGCCCCAGCATTTT	CASSGGHNNQPQHF
many	TRBJ2-1	NA	TRBV20-1	TGCAGCGGTGGGACGGGCCTCTACAATGAGCAGTTCTTC	CSGGTGLYNEQFF
NA	TRBJ2-5	NA	TRBV20-1	TGCAGTGCCCACTCGGTGACCCAGTACTTC	CSAHSVTQYF
NA	TRBJ2-1	NA	TRBV20-1	TGCAGTGCTAGAACGGTGGGAGTCTCCTACAATGAGCAGTTCTTC	CSARTVGVSYNEQFF
many	TRBJ1-2	NA	TRBV9	TGTGCCAGCAGTCCCGGACCTAACTATGGCTACACCTTC	CASSPGPNYGYTF
NA	TRBJ1-2	TRBD1	TRBV15	TGTGCCACCAGCGAAAGACAGGGGCGCTATGGCTACACCTTC	CATSERQGRYGYTF
few	TRBJ2-7	NA	TRBV20-1	TGCAGTGCTAGAGACCCAAATCGGGCTACGGACTACGAGCAGTACTTC	CSARDPNRATDYEQYF
few	TRBJ2-6	NA	TRBV27	TGTGCCAGCAGTTGGGGAAGCGGGGCCAACGTCCTGACTTTC	CASSWGSGANVLTF
many	TRBJ2-1	TRBD2	TRBV29-1	TGCAGCGTTTCCGGGACTACAATTTACAATGAGCAGTTCTTC	CSVSGTTIYNEQFF
few	TRBJ2-2	TRBD2	TRBV4-2	TGTGCCAGCAGCCCCTGGAGCGGGGGTGGGTCTGGCGGGGAGCTGTTTTTT	CASSPWSGGGSGGELFF
many	TRBJ1-2	NA	TRBV29-1	TGCAGCGTGGAGCACGCGTCCCAACATGGCTACACCTTC	CSVEHASQHGYTF
many	TRBJ2-2	TRBD2	TRBV4-3	TGCGCCAGCAGCCAAGAACAAGCGGGAGTCCCCGGGGAGCTGTTTTTT	CASSQEQAGVPGELFF
NA	TRBJ2-7	NA	TRBV7-9	TGTGCCAGCAGCTTAAGGAATACCTACGAGCAGTACTTC	CASSLRNTYEQYF
many	TRBJ1-5	NA	TRBV4-3	TGCGCCAGCAGCCAAGACGTTCTGGGGGAGCCCCAGCATTTT	CASSQDVLGEPQHF
many	TRBJ1-5	NA	TRBV10-3	TGTGCCATCAGCGGGGGGGATCAGCCCCAGCATTTT	CAISGGDQPQHF
NA	TRBJ2-2	NA	TRBV7-9	TGTGCCAGCAGCTTAGCGTTGGAACTTGTCTTGCGGAGGGAGCTGTTTTTT	CASSLALELVLRRELFF
NA	TRBJ2-1	TRBD2	TRBV5-1	TGCGCCAGCAGCTCGACACTAGGGACTAGCGGGAGGGATGAGCAGTTCTTC	CASSSTLGTSGRDEQFF